This T cell receptor (beta chain) was captured by sequencing in a study of blood T cell repertoires in COVID-19. Study information: Samples of COVID-19 (acute and convalescent) were obtained from the United States, Italy and Spain.

Germline loops: CDR1 LNHDA, CDR2 SQIVND (reference sequence). The V and J ends lost 9 bases and 3 bases, in that order; junction bases with no gene match: 8. The CDR3 runs to 15 residues. Original processing notes: Using reference gene primer amplification, nucleated cell counts were estimated. Sequenced by immunoSEQ multiplex PCR; TCRdb stores in-frame clones only, minus some. V and J calls and clone size are copied from that table; D and trimming were computed from the DNA. The sample has over 200,000 clones, approximately 90% seen once. Patients of the Seattle cohort, enrolled during active infection, were followed longitudinally.

This clonotype originated in a man in his sixties with COVID-19, enrolled during active disease. The chain links TRBV19 to TRBJ1-4; 9 bases agree with TRBD1. What was sequenced was peripheral blood. This CDR3 is CASRDRVNSNEKLFF. The CDR3 coding sequence is TGTGCCAGCCGGGACAGGGTTAATTCTAATGAAAAACTGTTTTTT.